This TCR beta chain was captured by sequencing in a study of blood T cell repertoires in COVID-19. Profiled with immunoSEQ multiplex PCR; TCRdb holds only in-frame clones, not every one. The table shows tens of thousands of clones, with roughly 77% occurring only once. CDR3 size: 15 residues. V lost 0 bases to trimming and J lost 7 bases, with 13 bases between them. Germline CDR1 and CDR2: SGDLS and YYNGEE. This TCR was sampled from a man aged 60 to 69 with COVID-19, enrolled during active disease. This chain joins TRBV9 and TRBJ2-2, with a tentative D call TRBD2 (6 bases). Sequencing input: peripheral blood. CDR3 protein: CASSVATSRGGELFF. In nucleotides, the CDR3 is TGTGCCAGCAGCGTAGCTACTAGCCGGGGCGGGGAGCTGTTTTTT.